A single sample gave rise to the 5 T cell receptor beta chains below, sequenced in a study of T cell responses to AZD1222 COVID-19 vaccine. Assay used: immunoSEQ multiplex PCR; TCRdb lists only in-frame clones, some missing. The sample has roughly 140,000 clones; 80% to 90% are singletons. Sample: peripheral blood, taken on day 0 of AZD1222 vaccination. Source of these receptors: an adult in good health.

The gene calls are TRBV2 and TRBJ2-7, with 8 bases that match TRBD1. Germline-derived CDR1 and CDR2 are SNHLY and FYNNEI. Trimming cost V 4 bases and J 0 bases; bases outside gene matches: 11. The CDR3 runs 17 residues. CDR3 DNA: TGTGCCAGCAGTGGTGATCGCCAGGGGGCCGGCTCCTACGAGCAGTACTTC. Translated: CASSGDRQGAGSYEQYF.

This clone is a singleton in its sample. V and J are TRBV7-8 and TRBJ1-1; D is possibly TRBD1 (5 bases). With 6 bases removed from V and 0 bases from J, the gap between germline ends came to 11 bases. The length of the CDR3 is 14 residues. The germline V gene encodes CDR1 SGHVS and CDR2 FQNEAQ. The CDR3 reads CASRSGPMNTEAFF. The CDR3 coding sequence is TGTGCCAGCAGATCAGGGCCCATGAACACTGAAGCTTTCTTT.

The rearrangement links TRBV11-2 to TRBJ2-1; no definite D call. Germline CDR1 and CDR2: SGHAT and FQNNGV. Trimming removed 0 bases from V and 0 bases from J, with 9 bases in between. The CDR3 runs 16 residues. The CDR3 nucleotides read TGTGCCAGCAGCTTAGACCCCACCTACTCCTACAATGAGCAGTTCTTC. Residues: CASSLDPTYSYNEQFF.

The V and J genes are TRBV10-3 and TRBJ1-1, with D possibly being TRBD1 (5 bases). Per the germline V gene, CDR1 is ENHRY and CDR2 is SYGVKD. Trimming took off 3 bases at V and 0 bases at J, with 11 bases between the two ends. The CDR3 is 15 residues long. CDR3 sequence: CAISDTWTMNTEAFF. Written as DNA, the CDR3 is TGTGCCATCAGTGATACGTGGACAATGAACACTGAAGCTTTCTTT.

The chain employs TRBV30 and TRBJ1-1; D gene unclear. V lost 2 bases, J lost 1 base, and 8 bases lay in between. Germline-derived CDR1 and CDR2 are GTSNPN and SVGIG (reference sequence). This CDR3 has 13 amino acids. CDR3 coding DNA: TGTGCCTGGAGTAAGGCAGGGAACACTGAAGCTTTCTTT. Protein product: CAWSKAGNTEAFF.